The TCR beta chain under discussion was sequenced for a study of cytomegalovirus exposure and HLA in healthy donors (dated by TCRdb to the late 2010s). In the study overall: An earlier analysis of 587 of the donors reported 250 to 350 Gb of sequence data and approximately 110 million unique TCR beta sequences from 190 million or so T cells. Roughly 320 gigabases of sequencing data and roughly 80 million unique TCR sequences made up an early release that covered approximately 650 HLA-typed donors. Of the approximately 400 genotyped donors, about 84% fell in the genetic ancestry cluster associated with self-reported Caucasian donors. The aim of the study was to test whether cataloging public T cell receptors could identify signatures of past pathogen exposure. Using immunosequencing, the study profiled T cell repertoires from approximately 700 subjects and related those repertoires to cytomegalovirus serostatus. Along with the roughly 700-subject first cohort, a separate validation cohort of over a hundred different subjects was used. To predict cytomegalovirus infection status, the study brought together high-throughput TCR immunosequencing, statistical association of individual TCRs with disease status, and machine learning. To study patterns of TCR occurrence, a later analysis re-analyzed previously published TCR beta repertoires from hundreds of donors and added high-resolution HLA genotyping. Rather than drawing on any new phenotypic data, the later analysis identified candidate immune exposures from TCR beta sequences and the way those sequences occurred across donors. An earlier analysis of several hundred of the donors applied high-throughput TCR beta sequencing to assess whether each TCR beta V gene segment acted as functional or pseudogenic. Alongside the repertoire data, information on donor age, sex, ethnicity and CMV serostatus was compiled. Genome-wide SNP genotypes for about 65% of the 666 donors were used in a later genetic analysis, which treated that subset as a discovery cohort. All discovery cohort repertoires had been generated on a single sequencing platform. HLA typing included class I and class II loci at four-digit resolution. The number of donors typed differed by locus, with 629-630 for A, B, C, DRB1 and DQB1, 522 for DQA1, 600 to 610 for DPA1, and 472 for DPB1. About five DR-DQ haplotypes were handled as single units for association and clustering, since linkage in the cohort was strong. Among about 370 genotyped donors of the cohort, an average of about 220,000 unique TCR beta nucleotide sequences was sequenced per donor, of which about 18% were non-productive. The full study reports these points: It was suggested by the authors that the approach could potentially be generalized to other disease states and immunological phenotypes. The 87-base-pair reads could not distinguish some IMGT-functional V segments, including TRBV6-2 and TRBV6-3, so those segments were excluded. In a later genetic analysis, fewer N-insertions in productive TCRs were reported among donors in an Asian-associated ancestry cluster than the approximately 710-donor mean. A later analysis reported that several top co-occurrence clusters appeared linked to parvovirus B19, influenza, CMV and Epstein-Barr virus. Because counts were too low, seventeen rarely observed V segments, including chromosome 9 orphons, were excluded from the earlier analysis of 587 of the donors. Because HLA typing was unavailable for some donors at each locus, only the typed subset was used in association tests. An earlier analysis of 587 of the donors showed that most TCR beta V segments appeared in productive rearrangements either about 90% or about 30% of the time, which broadly matched IMGT annotations. CMV serostatus was the only immune exposure information available for the cohort. In a later genetic analysis, a missense DCLRE1C variant was associated with V-gene and J-gene trimming of TCR beta chains, and the association was replicated in an independent cohort. The classifier was reported to diagnose cytomegalovirus status with high specificity and sensitivity in both the original cohort and the validation cohort. In the study, about 150 TCR beta chains were listed as associated with cytomegalovirus. A cluster of highly shared sequence variants was judged likely to represent a technical artifact of the sequencing pipeline. Most CMV-associated TCR beta chains appeared to be HLA-restricted in a later analysis, and the HLA associations seemed to be driven largely by CMV exposure. Assigning TCR associations to individual alleles was difficult when HLA alleles, especially DR and DQ, strongly co-occurred. The cohort was sequenced for TCR beta chains only, and without alpha or paired-chain data the features that could be detected were limited. A later analysis associated about 17,000 TCR beta sequences with specific HLA alleles at a false discovery rate of 0.05. A few of the identified cytomegalovirus-associated TCR beta chains were confirmed in vitro to be specific for cytomegalovirus antigens. In a later analysis, TCR association rates were found to vary across HLA loci, with the most associated TCRs seen for DRB1 alleles and the fewest for HLA-C alleles. Across donors, most TCR sequences were observed very rarely, whereas some public TCRs were present in many individuals. A further reported finding was that TCR beta sequences accurately predicted the HLA-A and HLA-B alleles for most subjects in the first cohort. In a later analysis, HLA-associated TCR beta chains were found to be more clonally expanded and to have lower generation probabilities than equally common non-associated chains. Correlated functional status among segregating V segments might reflect linkage disequilibrium, but an unknown experimental factor could not be ruled out. The presence/absence analyses assumed that sequencing depth was roughly uniform across donors, and that assumption may not be true.

This clone was counted once. It has no known antigen specificity. Nothing much larger sits one base from this clone, and base qualities are not available. Library preparation used the immunoSEQ multiplex PCR assay. The multiplex PCR relied on a mix of 60 forward primers for TCR Vbeta segments and 13 reverse primers for TCR Jbeta segments. Amplification of the CDR3 region of rearranged TCR beta genes was performed with a multiplex PCR assay on genomic DNA. The amplified TCR beta libraries were sequenced on the Illumina HiSeq System as 87-base-pair reads. The original pipeline was this. In a later analysis, approximately 74 million unique TCR beta chains were counted across the roughly 700 repertoires, and roughly 11 million of these chains were shared by at least two donors. To remove PCR and sequencing errors, raw reads were error-corrected and collapsed into unique sequences using a nearest-neighbor algorithm that merged closely related sequences. To assign V, D and J gene segments, CDR3 sequences were aligned to IMGT reference sequences. Each retained sequence needed at least a six-nucleotide match to both a V gene segment and a J gene segment. Rearrangements were classified as productive when the CDR3 lacked stop codons and remained in frame with V and J, and all other rearrangements were classified as non-productive. Following IMGT convention, CDR3 was defined as the stretch from the second conserved V-encoded cysteine to the conserved J-encoded phenylalanine. In an earlier analysis of more than 550 of the donors, sequences lacking an unambiguous match to a single V gene segment were excluded. In an earlier analysis of almost 600 of the donors, a V segment was called functional when productive rearrangements were above 56.7%, and segregating when the standard deviation between donors exceeded 5%. To diagnose cytomegalovirus status from the catalog of TCR beta chain sequences, a statistical classification framework was built. In a later analysis, TCR nucleotide sequences were compared against IMGT/GENE-DB human TR gene sequences so that V and J genes could be assigned. Using the TCRdist pipeline, a later analysis assigned CDR3 sequences along with most-parsimonious VDJ recombination scenarios. In a later analysis, each TCR beta chain was defined by its CDR3 amino acid sequence together with its V-gene family, and reads without a unique V-gene family were excluded. In a later analysis, 450 to 600 highly shared, low-generation-probability nucleotide sequences were removed to address suspected cross-contamination and a sequencing artifact. A later analysis calculated a clonal expansion index for each public chain from normalized within-repertoire ranks of inferred template counts. In a later analysis, generation probabilities were computed using a VDJ recombination model fitted to out-of-frame rearrangements, and the results were checked against IGoR. In a later analysis, hypergeometric tests were used to score TCR-TCR, TCR-HLA and TCR-CMV co-occurrence, with a repertoire-size bias correction applied to TCR pairs. False discovery rates were estimated in a later analysis by permuting HLA or CMV assignments 20 times. In a later analysis, co-occurring TCRs were grouped with DBSCAN, and TCRdist sequence similarity was added when clustering was performed within HLA-allele-positive subsets. Repertoires with fewer than 30,000 or more than 120,000 public chains, plus five repertoires with anomalous nucleotide sharing, were excluded from co-occurrence clustering. Held by TCRdb, this immuneACCESS table contains in-frame sequences only and omits some clones. Under half of the omission traces to an unresolved V gene where checked; the cause of the rest is unknown. V, J and clone size were drawn from that table, and D and trimming were deduced from the DNA. The sample table shows 120,000 or so clones, and roughly 72% are seen once. 11% of the sample comes from the top ten.

CDR1 SGHTA and CDR2 FQGNSA are derived from the germline V gene. The CDR3 holds 14 amino acids from the cysteine to the phenylalanine. Only the CDR3 portion is preserved as DNA: 42 bases, with reading frame beginning at the first base. Compared with germline, V lacks 1 base and J lacks 8 bases; bases without a gene match: 5. In total, over 600 healthy bone marrow donors made up the cohort. All cohort members were sampled while nominally healthy, although unrecorded immune exposures were likely present. The donor tested CMV seropositive, placing the donor among the 290 or so seropositive members of the cohort. A peripheral blood sample was collected from each donor, and TCR beta sequencing was performed on peripheral blood mononuclear cells. The Qiagen DNeasy Blood Extraction Kit was used to extract genomic DNA from the blood cell samples.

Sequenced input: PBMCs. This clonotype originated in a woman in her forties or fifties in good health and CMV-seropositive. The receptor chain draws on TRBV7-2 and TRBJ1-2; TRBD1 matches 9 bases in the middle. In nucleotides, the sequence is TGTGCCAGCAGCTTAGACGGACAGGGGCACGGCTACACCTTC. Its product reads: CASSLDGQGHGYTF.